The 16 T cell receptor beta chains listed next were all sequenced from one sample in a study of CD8+ T cells in alopecia areata. Extracted from the samples, RNA was reverse transcribed into cDNA to serve as the sequencing template. This table comes from immunoSEQ multiplex PCR, and its TCRdb copy is limited to in-frame clones, with some not included. Seen here are 110,000 or so clones, roughly 55% observed once, and the top ten hold approximately 23%. Sequenced sample: NKG2D-low CD8+ T cells sorted from blood. These receptors were obtained from a human donor with alopecia areata.

The genes are TRBV28 and TRBJ2-1, with TRBD2 matching 7 bases. From germline, CDR1 is MDHEN and CDR2 SYDVKM. Germline trimming cut 6 bases from V and 9 bases from J; bases unmatched to any gene: 5. This CDR3 is built from 12 residues. The CDR3 region is CASSPAGIEQFF. The CDR3 region has the DNA TGTGCCAGCAGCCCAGCGGGGATTGAGCAGTTCTTC.

This chain links TRBV6-1 with TRBJ1-2; TRBD1 is a possible D gene (5 bases). The CDR3 is 11 amino acids. From germline, CDR1 is MNHNS and CDR2 SASEGT. Trimming took 2 bases from V and 11 from J, leaving 9 bases between them. The CDR3 reads CASSEWGTYTF. The CDR3 nucleotides read TGTGCCAGCAGTGAATGGGGGACTTACACCTTC.

CDR3 coding DNA: TGCGCCAGCAGCGACAGGGGATTCATGAACACTGAAGCTTTCTTT. It specifies CASSDRGFMNTEAFF. V gene TRBV5-1 combines with J gene TRBJ1-1, with TRBD1 identical over 8 bases. This CDR3 region has 15 residues. J lost 0 bases, V lost 4 bases, and 5 bases had no gene match. The germline CDR1 and CDR2 sequences are SGHRS and YFSETQ.

This clone was found a few times. J is TRBJ1-1 and V is TRBV7-9; D possibly corresponds to TRBD1 (6 bases). The germline V gene has CDR1 SEHNR and CDR2 FQNEAQ (reference sequence). The V and J ends lost 2 bases and 8 bases respectively, with 15 bases between them. The CDR3 length is 14 residues. The chain's CDR3 is CASSLPEGGLEAFF. CDR3 nucleotides: TGTGCCAGCAGCTTACCCGAAGGGGGGCTGGAAGCTTTCTTT.

The chain recombines TRBV28 with TRBJ1-5; 8 nucleotides align to TRBD1. The CDR3 has 14 amino acids. Germline V gene sequence: CDR1 MDHEN, CDR2 SYDVKM. With V trimmed by 5 bases and J by 2 bases, 2 bases remained unmatched. For the CDR3, the DNA is TGTGCCAGCAGTCAGACAGGGGGCAATCAGCCCCAGCATTTT. Its protein is CASSQTGGNQPQHF.

This clone was counted ten times or more. This sequence joins TRBV28 and TRBJ2-7; D call uncertain. V was shortened by 5 bases and J by 2 bases, with 10 bases between the two germline ends. CDR1 MDHEN and CDR2 SYDVKM come from the germline V gene. This CDR3 has 13 residues. In DNA, the CDR3 is TGTGCCAGCAGTCCCCTCATAACCTACGAGCAGTACTTC. Amino acids: CASSPLITYEQYF.

This chain uses TRBV29-1 with TRBJ1-2; 8 nucleotides agree with TRBD1. Per the germline V gene, CDR1 is SQVTM and CDR2 is ANQGSEA. The CDR3 is 15 amino acids. Trimming at V came to 8 bases and at J to 3 bases, leaving 14 bases not matched to a gene. The DNA of the CDR3 is TGCAGCATTGCAGGGGGCTTGGGGGGAGACTATGGCTACACCTTC. Translation gives CSIAGGLGGDYGYTF.

The table lists this clone with a few counts. The chain uses TRBV28 and TRBJ1-1; 8 bases are shared with TRBD1. CDR1 is MDHEN and CDR2 is SYDVKM in the germline V gene. CDR3 length: 15 amino acids. The V segment lost 6 bases and the J segment 0 bases; nucleotides outside the gene matches: 6. In DNA, the CDR3 is TGTGCCAGCAGCCCCCGGACAGGGATGAACACTGAAGCTTTCTTT. Translating gives CASSPRTGMNTEAFF.

The chain employs TRBV14 and TRBJ2-3; no reliable D call. The ends were cut back, 0 bases at V and 4 bases at J, with 5 bases in the middle. The CDR3 consists of 13 residues. Germline V gives CDR1 SGHDN, CDR2 FVKESK. The CDR3: CASSQELADTQYF. The DNA of the CDR3 is TGTGCCAGCAGCCAAGAGTTAGCAGATACGCAGTATTTT.

This clone was observed once. The V gene is TRBV5-6, the J gene TRBJ2-5; 7 nucleotides agree with TRBD1. The CDR3 is 16 amino acids. V was pared by 4 bases and J by 2 bases, with 11 bases of the junction left unmatched. Germline V gene lookup returns CDR1 SGHDT and CDR2 YYEEEE. The CDR3 is CASSPDPGGRQETQYF. CDR3 DNA: TGTGCCAGCAGCCCCGATCCAGGGGGAAGGCAAGAGACCCAGTACTTC.

The chain employs TRBV7-8 and TRBJ2-7; 8 nucleotides match TRBD2. The V gene end was trimmed by 3 bases and the J gene end by 2 bases; junction bases not matched to a gene: 3. Germline V gene lookup returns CDR1 SGHVS and CDR2 FQNEAQ. There are 14 residues in the CDR3. As DNA, the CDR3 is TGTGCCAGCAGCTTCGACGGGAGGGCCTACGAGCAGTACTTC. It encodes CASSFDGRAYEQYF.

The rearrangement links TRBV20-1 to TRBJ2-3, with D tentatively TRBD1 (5 bases). V lost 1 base to trimming and J lost 9 bases, with 8 bases between them. CDR3 length equals 11 residues. Germline values: CDR1 DFQATT, CDR2 SNEGSKA (reference sequence). Written as DNA, the CDR3 is TGCAGTGCTAGAGGGGGCAAGACGCAGTATTTT. Protein sequence: CSARGGKTQYF.

This clone was seen only a few times. The CDR3 reads CASSRSYEQYF. The CDR3 bases are TGTGCCAGCTCGAGATCCTACGAGCAGTACTTC. The rearrangement joins TRBV6-5 to TRBJ2-5; D ambiguous. The assigned J gene may be wrong: the sequence end matches TRBJ2-7 better. Germline V gene lookup returns CDR1 MNHEY and CDR2 SVGAGI. The CDR3 contains 11 residues.

The genes are TRBV4-1 and TRBJ2-1; TRBD2 matches 7 bases. The germline gives CDR1 MGHRA, CDR2 YSYEKL. The CDR3 extends over 16 amino acids. Losses at the gene ends were 0 bases for V and 8 bases for J; bases not matched to a gene: 10. CDR3 sequence reads: CASSQDRGRAFDEQFF. The CDR3 nucleotides read TGCGCCAGCAGCCAAGATCGAGGGAGGGCCTTCGATGAGCAGTTCTTC.

The chain carries TRBV15 and TRBJ2-7; the match to TRBD1 covers 9 bases. With V trimmed by 6 bases and J by 4 bases, 4 bases remained unmatched. Germline loops: CDR1 LNHNV, CDR2 YYDKDF (reference sequence). The CDR3 is 13 amino acids. For the CDR3, the DNA is TGTGCCACCAGTACCGGGACAGGGTACGAGCAGTACTTC. This sequence encodes CATSTGTGYEQYF. Filled out from reference TRBV15 and TRBJ2-7, the complete variable domain reads DAMVIQNPRYQVTQFGKPVTLSCSQTLNHNVMYWYQQKSSQAPKLLFHYYDKDFNNEADTPDNFQSRRPNTSFCFLDIRSPGLGDTAMYLCATSTGTGYEQYFGPGTRLTVT.

The chain carries TRBV7-8 and TRBJ2-6; 10 bases match TRBD1. The germline V gene encodes CDR1 SGHVS and CDR2 FQNEAQ. The length of the CDR3 is 18 residues. Losses at the gene ends were 3 bases for V and 4 bases for J; bases not matched to a gene: 9. The CDR3 is CASSFPGQGFGGANVLTF. CDR3 in DNA: TGTGCCAGCAGCTTTCCGGGACAGGGGTTTGGAGGGGCCAACGTCCTGACTTTC.